One sample yielded the 7 T cell receptor beta chains listed below, sequenced in a study of shared clonotypes between healthy human individuals. TCRdb's table, derived via immunoSEQ multiplex PCR, lists solely in-frame clones and lacks some. The repertoire consists of roughly 1 million clones, with about 75% occurring once and the leading ten covering 1.4% to 1.5%. The material sequenced was memory CD4+ T cells sorted from blood. The subset is: CD45RA-negative fraction. Receptor source: a man between 18 and 35 years old in good health.

This chain uses TRBV5-6 with TRBJ1-2, with D uncertain. V lost 0 bases to trimming and J lost 8 bases, with 5 bases between them. Per germline, CDR1 SGHDT and CDR2 YYEEEE. The CDR3 loop spans 11 amino acids. The CDR3, as DNA: TGTGCCAGCAGCTTGGTCGAAGGCTACACCTTC. The encoded protein is CASSLVEGYTF.

The rearrangement joins TRBV5-4 to TRBJ1-6, with TRBD1 matching over 12 bases. Germline assignment: CDR1 SGHNT and CDR2 YYREEE (reference sequence). This CDR3 is 16 amino acids long. The trim removed 4 bases at V and 6 bases at J, leaving 5 bases unmatched. CDR3 nucleotide sequence: TGTGCCAGCAGCGCCGGGACAGGGGGCCGTAATTCACCCCTCCACTTT. Translating gives CASSAGTGGRNSPLHF.

The chain carries TRBV11-3 and TRBJ1-1, with D tentatively TRBD1 (5 bases). V was clipped by 0 bases and J by 4 bases, with 9 bases between them. CDR3 length equals 14 residues. CDR1 and CDR2 (germline): SGHNT, YENEEA. The CDR3 protein is CASSLDGAGTEAFF. CDR3 DNA sequence: TGTGCCAGCAGCTTAGATGGGGCCGGCACTGAAGCTTTCTTT.

Comment on this clone: Other DNA sequences from this sample encode an identical CDR3 as well. The rearrangement links TRBV20-1 to TRBJ2-5; D call uncertain. CDR3 length: 10 amino acids. Trimming removed 3 bases at V and 5 bases at J, with 4 bases between. The germline CDR1 and CDR2 sequences are DFQATT and SNEGSKA (reference sequence). Here the CDR3 DNA reads TGCAGTGCTAGGGTGGAGACCCAGTACTTC. As protein: CSARVETQYF.

This clone has more than one count but fewer than ten. This rearrangement joins TRBV15 to TRBJ1-3; a weak D match, TRBD1 (6 bases). This CDR3 spans 16 amino acids. The V and J ends lost 0 bases and 0 bases respectively, with 9 bases between them. Per the germline V gene, CDR1 is LNHNV and CDR2 is YYDKDF (reference sequence). The DNA for the CDR3 is TGTGCCACCAGCAGAGAAACAGGGCCCTCTGGAAACACCATATATTTT. It translates to CATSRETGPSGNTIYF.

The gene calls are TRBV10-3 and TRBJ1-2; the match to TRBD1 covers 10 bases. Germline V gene sequence: CDR1 ENHRY, CDR2 SYGVKD. The CDR3 sequence is 16 residues long. With 1 base clipped from V and 6 bases from J, the junction kept 8 bases outside the gene matches. CDR3: CAISEWVGQGVDGYTF. CDR3 coding DNA: TGTGCCATCAGTGAGTGGGTCGGACAGGGGGTGGATGGCTACACCTTC.

This chain uses TRBV4-2 with TRBJ1-1, with a weak D call TRBD1 (6 bases). Between the trimmed V and J ends, which lost 0 bases and 5 bases, there was a span of 13 bases. The CDR3 has 15 residues. Looked up from germline, CDR1 is LGHNA and CDR2 is YNFKEQ. CDR3 coding DNA: TGTGCCAGCAGCCAAGATGGGGGCGTAGGGACTGAAGCTTTCTTT. Translating it yields CASSQDGGVGTEAFF.